This paragraph reports one T cell receptor beta chain. The antigen remains unidentified. Separate from the approximately 600-subject first cohort was the approximately 130-subject validation cohort, to which the donors belonged. Measured with immunoSEQ multiplex PCR; TCRdb has only the in-frame clones, and not every one. Of about 240,000 clones in the sample, around 86% were seen once. This sample is drawn from a study of cytomegalovirus exposure and HLA in healthy donors. Study-wide findings and caveats: Whilst most TCR sequences proved rare, a subset of public TCRs occurred across many donors. Cytomegalovirus association was listed for approximately 150 TCR beta chains.

Germline assignment: CDR1 LNHDA and CDR2 SQIVND (reference sequence). The CDR3 is made up of 12 amino acids. Between the trimmed V and J ends, which lost 3 bases and 11 bases, there was a span of 13 bases. This rearrangement joins TRBV19 to TRBJ1-1; D is perhaps TRBD1 (6 bases). The sequence derives from a woman between 25 and 40 years old in good health and CMV-seropositive. The source material was PBMCs. The CDR3 protein is CASSMRTGSAFF. The CDR3, as DNA: TGTGCCAGTAGTATGCGTACAGGGAGCGCTTTCTTT.